This TCR beta chain was captured by sequencing in a study of T cell repertoires in cytomegalovirus infection. The overall study: Evidence of both CMV infection and a matching HLA type came from public TCR beta signatures.

TCRdb re-called the reads with MiXCR, one entry per CDR3 protein. The sample consists of roughly 280,000 distinct CDR3 sequences, roughly 13% of them appearing once. CDR1 is KGHSH, CDR2 LQKENI, per germline. The CDR3 loop spans 17 amino acids. The V end lost 2 bases, the J end lost 7 bases, and 23 bases lay between the germline ends. Study-wide results and limits: Carriers of CMV and the relevant HLA type were discriminated by public TCR beta frequency. In two of eight donors, the top clonotype was HLA-C-restricted CMV-specific.

Concerning this clonotype itself: The antigen is undetermined.

This receptor was taken from a human donor in good health (CMV status not recorded). Some clones in this sample may be carry-over from other donors' samples. The chain links TRBV18 to TRBJ2-5, with D possibly TRBD2 on 6 matching bases. The sample comprised PBMCs. CDR3 sequence: CASSPSILRNPRGTQYF. CDR3 DNA: TGTGCCAGCTCACCATCCATCCTACGGAACCCGCGGGGGACCCAGTACTTC.